This T cell receptor (beta chain) was sequenced in a study of read filtering for tumor transcriptome and immune sequencing (TCRdb year 2020). As for the study more broadly: The cohort had fewer than 20 male and some 15 female patients with a mean age of roughly 70 years, ranging from about 45 to 90. TCR-region mapped reads per sample ranged from about 3.5 to 11 million with IR-seq versus only about 75 to 1,400 with RNA-seq. Whole-transcriptome libraries were prepared with the TruSeq RNA Access Library Prep Kit after DNase treatment. The study compared TCR repertoires from targeted immune repertoire sequencing and bulk whole-transcriptome sequencing run on the same bone marrow samples. By revised international staging, eight or nine patients were R-ISS I, some 17 were R-ISS II and roughly seven were R-ISS III. One main goal was a read-filtering strategy for immune repertoire data, in particular deciding whether clonotypes backed by only one read should be removed.

This clonotype showed up many times. Its antigen is unknown. Base-call qualities are not available, and no considerably larger clone is one nucleotide away. The germline V and J ends show losses of 0 bases and 3 bases respectively, and no gene match explains 15 bases of the junction. From the cysteine up to the phenylalanine, the CDR3 has a length of 20 residues. Only the CDR3 DNA is retained, 60 bases long and in frame from the first base. CDR1 and CDR2 were assigned from the germline V gene as ENHRY and SYGVKD. Findings and caveats that apply to the study as a whole: The sorted CD138-negative fraction was composed of a mixed bone marrow immune population rather than of purified T cells. Compared with RNA-seq, IR-seq captured clonotypes at much greater depth and more reliably, and a smaller IR-seq throughput was enough to identify most of the shared clonotypes. When single-read clonotypes were removed, the proportions of shared clonotypes in IR-seq and RNA-seq correlated more strongly. Single-read clonotypes made up about four fifths of clonotypes but 3% to 4% of total reads in IR-seq, and about three quarters of clonotypes and 35% to 50% of reads in RNA-seq.

Starting from approximately 400 ng RNA, TCR libraries were constructed with the Immunoverse kit using molecular barcoded adaptors that cover the alpha/delta and beta/gamma chains. The same RNA used for transcriptome sequencing was used for TCR library preparation. Sequencing of TCR libraries was carried out on an Illumina HiSeq 4000 with 2 x 150 cycles. Per the original workflow: MiXCR aligned TCR reads to human V, D, J and C references and assembled the aligned reads into CDR3 clonotypes, with quality filtering and error correction included. Clonotype counts and gene usage diversity were analyzed with the tcR package in R. For inspection of raw mapping reads, RNA-seq reads were mapped by STAR aligner version 2.5.3a onto GRCh37 of the human genome. IR-seq fastq files were randomly downsampled with Seqtk 1.3 to test the effect of sequencing depth on detected clonotypes. The public reads were run again by TCRdb, first through fastp at Q25 and then through MiXCR, and only productive beta chains were kept. Rows matching on CDR3 protein sequence are summarized as one entry with the most common DNA and genes. TCRdb, not the authors, supplied the V and J calls. Present in this sample are approximately 14,000 distinct CDR3 sequences, roughly 20% of which were seen just once. The ten largest clones represent over 75% of the sample.

Each patient had bone marrow sampled at the time of active disease. Ficoll-Hypaque density gradient centrifugation was used to isolate bone marrow mononuclear cells. To remove myeloma plasma cells, the cells were labeled with CD138 magnetic microbeads on a MACS separator, and CD138-negative cells were then collected by negative selection. Flow cytometry on an Attune NxT with CD138 antibodies was used to check the purity of the isolated cells. TRIzol reagent was used to extract total RNA, and a NanoDrop spectrophotometer was used to quantify the extracted RNA. For each patient, the CD138-negative bone marrow sample underwent paired RNA-seq and IR-seq.

The origin of this receptor is a donor at least 40 years old with multiple myeloma. The chain uses TRBV10-3 and TRBJ1-1; 11 bases in between match TRBD1. Material for sequencing was a population of CD138-negative cells sorted from bone marrow. Explained via the paper, the cell subset or site label denotes: bone marrow mononuclear cells depleted of CD138+ plasma/myeloma cells by negative magnetic selection. The CDR3 reads CAISESMWRGQGARDTEAFF. The DNA sequence is as follows: TGTGCCATCAGTGAGTCGATGTGGCGAGGACAGGGGGCGCGGGACACTGAAGCTTTCTTT.